These 10 T cell receptor beta chains share one sample of origin, sequenced in a study of cytomegalovirus exposure and HLA in healthy donors. The PCR contained 60 Vbeta and 13 Jbeta primers. The data were produced by immunoSEQ multiplex PCR, yet TCRdb's version contains in-frame clones alone and is incomplete. The table records about 140,000 clones, roughly 75% of them present only once. The sample was PBMCs. The receptors stem from a man aged 35-49 years in good health and CMV-seropositive.

The chain recombines TRBV18 with TRBJ1-1, with TRBD1 as a possible D gene (6 bases). V lost 6 bases and J lost 3, with 14 bases in between. The CDR3 length is 14 residues. Germline loops: CDR1 KGHSH, CDR2 LQKENI. This CDR3 is CASSHRVDYTEAFF. CDR3 sequence (DNA): TGTGCCAGCTCGCACAGGGTCGATTACACTGAAGCTTTCTTT.

In DNA form, the CDR3 reads TGTGCCAGCAGCTCGACGAGCGGGAGGGGCCTCAGCTCCTACAATGAGCAGTTCTTC. Protein: CASSSTSGRGLSSYNEQFF. The chain joins TRBV7-2 to TRBJ2-1; 10 bases agree with TRBD2. Germline V gene sequence: CDR1 SGHTA, CDR2 FQGNSA. This CDR3 is 19 amino acids long. Losses at the gene ends were 4 bases for V and 0 bases for J; bases not matched to a gene: 12.

The chain employs TRBV10-2 and TRBJ1-3; tentative D call: TRBD1 (6 bases). The CDR3 extends over 14 amino acids. Trimming took 5 bases from V and 0 from J, leaving 8 bases between them. CDR1 and CDR2 (germline): WSHSY, SAAADI. The CDR3 bases are TGCGCCAGCAGTTCACAGGGCTCTGGAAACACCATATATTTT. Protein: CASSSQGSGNTIYF.

This rearrangement joins TRBV28 to TRBJ1-1; 9 bases are a match to TRBD1. In germline, CDR1 is MDHEN, CDR2 SYDVKM. The V gene end was trimmed by 1 base and the J gene end by 2 bases; junction bases not matched to a gene: 11. CDR3 length equals 18 residues. The CDR3 DNA follows: TGTGCCAGCAGTTTATTACGCACAGGACAGGGGAGAAACACTGAAGCTTTCTTT. It encodes CASSLLRTGQGRNTEAFF.

This chain links TRBV19 with TRBJ2-1; TRBD2 is a possible D gene (7 bases). V lost 6 bases and J lost 6, with 24 bases in between. The germline CDR1 and CDR2 sequences are LNHDA and SQIVND (reference sequence). The CDR3 contains 17 residues. DNA for the CDR3: TGTGCCAGTAGGGAAGCCGCGCGGGGGCTGGGCCCCAATGAGCAGTTCTTC. Protein: CASREAARGLGPNEQFF.

The rearrangement joins TRBV18 to TRBJ2-7, with D maybe TRBD1 (6 bases). Germline CDR1 reads KGHSH; CDR2 reads LQKENI. Trimming cost V 2 bases and J 2 bases, with 13 bases left between them. The CDR3 is 15 amino acids. The CDR3 loop is CASSPSRGSTYEQYF. The CDR3 DNA sequence: TGTGCCAGCTCACCATCTAGGGGGTCGACCTACGAGCAGTACTTC.

The chain combines TRBV7-9 with TRBJ2-2, with TRBD2 matching over 11 bases. Per germline, CDR1 SEHNR and CDR2 FQNEAQ (reference sequence). The CDR3 is made up of 15 amino acids. V trimming: 5 bases; J trimming: 5 bases; junction bases outside the gene matches: 4. The DNA for the CDR3 is TGTGCCAGCAGCCTCGGACTAGCGGGTACCGGGGAGCTGTTTTTT. This gives the protein CASSLGLAGTGELFF.

The V call is TRBV4-1, the J call TRBJ2-7, with no clear D. V lost 3 bases and J lost 0, with 9 bases in between. The CDR3 extends over 14 amino acids. Per germline, CDR1 MGHRA and CDR2 YSYEKL. This CDR3 reads CASSQLLSSYEQYF. The CDR3 region has the DNA TGCGCCAGCAGCCAGTTGCTAAGCTCCTACGAGCAGTACTTC.

The chain carries TRBV10-3 and TRBJ2-7; 10 nucleotides line up with TRBD1. Trimming removed 4 bases from V and 2 bases from J; junction bases left unmatched: 2. CDR1 is ENHRY and CDR2 is SYGVKD in the germline V gene. This CDR3 region has 14 residues. The CDR3 region is CAISGGQGTYEQYF. CDR3 bases: TGTGCCATCAGTGGGGGACAGGGGACCTACGAGCAGTACTTC.

The chain uses TRBV10-3 and TRBJ2-7; 9 positions agree with TRBD1. The junction had 12 bases not matched to a gene; V was cut back by 3 bases and J by 6 bases. The CDR3 contains 16 residues. Germline CDR1 and CDR2: ENHRY and SYGVKD. The CDR3 protein is CAISEARTGDWSEQYF. In nucleotides, the CDR3 is TGTGCCATCAGTGAAGCAAGGACAGGGGATTGGTCCGAGCAGTACTTC.